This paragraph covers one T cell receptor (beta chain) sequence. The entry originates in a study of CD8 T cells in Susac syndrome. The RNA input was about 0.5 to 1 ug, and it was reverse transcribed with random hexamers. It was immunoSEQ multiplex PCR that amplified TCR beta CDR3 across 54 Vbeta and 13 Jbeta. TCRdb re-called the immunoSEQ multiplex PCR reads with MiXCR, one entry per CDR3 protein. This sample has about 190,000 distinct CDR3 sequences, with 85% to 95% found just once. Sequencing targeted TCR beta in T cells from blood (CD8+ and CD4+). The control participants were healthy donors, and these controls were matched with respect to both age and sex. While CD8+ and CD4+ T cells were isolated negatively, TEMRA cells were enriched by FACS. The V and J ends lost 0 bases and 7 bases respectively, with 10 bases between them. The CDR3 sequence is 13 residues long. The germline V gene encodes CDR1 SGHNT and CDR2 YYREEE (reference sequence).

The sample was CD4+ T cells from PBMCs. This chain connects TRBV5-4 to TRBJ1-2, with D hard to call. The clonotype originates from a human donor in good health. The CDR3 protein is CASSLGGSRGYTF. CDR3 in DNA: TGTGCCAGCAGCTTGGGTGGGAGCCGTGGCTACACCTTC.